The 32 T cell receptor beta chains reported below all come from one sample, sequenced in a study of cytomegalovirus exposure and HLA in healthy donors. The PCR was carried out with 60 Vbeta primers and 13 Jbeta primers. The data were produced by immunoSEQ multiplex PCR, yet TCRdb's version contains in-frame clones alone and is incomplete. The profile shows 160,000 or so clones, about 78% of them singletons. Sequencing was done on a sample of PBMCs. Receptors originate from a male donor in good health and CMV-seronegative.

In its sample, this clone was seen once. V gene TRBV28 combines with J gene TRBJ1-2, with 7 nucleotides matching TRBD1. The CDR3 is 15 amino acids. V lost 2 bases to trimming and J lost 4 bases; unmatched junction nucleotides: 7. In germline, CDR1 is MDHEN, CDR2 SYDVKM. The CDR3 region has the DNA TGTGCCAGCAGTTTAGGAGACAGGGCCCCCTATGGCTACACCTTC. Protein sequence: CASSLGDRAPYGYTF.

The V and J genes are TRBV5-8 and TRBJ2-3, with D possibly matching TRBD2 (5 bases). V gave up 3 bases and J gave up 0 bases, with 8 bases separating them. Germline CDR1 and CDR2: SGHTS and YDEGEE. The CDR3 length is 14 residues. Here the CDR3 reads CASSSTGSTDTQYF. DNA for the CDR3: TGTGCCAGCAGCTCGACGGGGAGCACAGATACGCAGTATTTT.

The chain couples TRBV5-1 to TRBJ2-3; the match to TRBD2 covers 10 bases. Germline CDR1 SGHRS, CDR2 YFSETQ. This CDR3 spans 15 amino acids. With V trimmed by 5 bases and J by 4 bases, 7 bases remained unmatched. The CDR3 is CASSLSGGIADTQYF. The CDR3 nucleotides read TGCGCCAGCAGTCTTAGCGGGGGGATTGCAGATACGCAGTATTTT.

In this sample, this clone turned up a few times. The chain links TRBV7-3 to TRBJ2-6, with TRBD1 matching 9 bases. J lost 2 bases, V lost 0 bases, and 5 bases had no gene match. This CDR3 is built from 18 residues. Per germline, CDR1 SGHTA and CDR2 FQGTGA. The CDR3 protein is CASSLTGQGTTGANVLTF. The CDR3 DNA is TGTGCCAGCAGCTTAACCGGACAGGGGACTACTGGGGCCAACGTCCTGACTTTC.

The gene calls are TRBV7-2 and TRBJ1-3, with 7 bases matching TRBD1. Germline V lookup: CDR1 SGHTA, CDR2 FQGNSA. The CDR3 has 15 amino acids. Germline trimming cut 5 bases from V and 4 bases from J; bases unmatched to any gene: 8. CDR3: CASSLDRVAGNTIYF. Here the CDR3 DNA reads TGTGCCAGCAGCCTTGACAGGGTTGCCGGAAACACCATATATTTT.

This chain uses TRBV2 with TRBJ1-5, with D possibly matching TRBD1 (5 bases). This CDR3 has 12 residues. Trimming shortened V by 6 bases and J by 6 bases, and 9 bases separated the two germline ends. Looked up from germline, CDR1 is SNHLY and CDR2 is FYNNEI. CDR3 sequence: CASRVGGQPQHF. The CDR3 DNA reads as TGTGCCAGCAGAGTCGGGGGTCAGCCCCAGCATTTT.

This clone was seen a few times. The CDR3 DNA follows: TGCAGCGTTGACGAGCCATCTGGGGCCAACGTCCTGACTTTC. Translating it yields CSVDEPSGANVLTF. J is TRBJ2-6 and V is TRBV29-1; D gene uncertain. The germline V and J ends were trimmed by 3 bases and 1 base, with 7 bases remaining between them. The CDR3 loop spans 14 amino acids. The germline CDR1 and CDR2 sequences are SQVTM and ANQGSEA. The complete variable domain, with remaining parts taken from reference TRBV29-1 and TRBJ2-6, reads SAVISQKPSRDICQRGTSLTIQCQVDSQVTMMFWYRQQPGQSLTLIATANQGSEATYESGFVIDKFPISRPNLTFSTLTVSNMSPEDSSIYLCSVDEPSGANVLTFGAGSRLTVL.

This chain joins TRBV28 and TRBJ1-5; D is possibly TRBD1 (5 bases). Germline V CDR1 and CDR2: MDHEN, SYDVKM. This CDR3 is built from 16 residues. The V end lost 6 bases, the J end lost 0 bases, and 15 bases lay between the germline ends. CDR3 in amino acids: CASSRLTGTSNQPQHF. CDR3 DNA sequence: TGTGCCAGCAGCCGATTAACAGGCACTAGCAATCAGCCCCAGCATTTT.

Concerning this clone: Mismatch with germline at one junction end may stem from a read error. The J gene is TRBJ2-1, the V gene TRBV4-3, with a tentative D call TRBD1 (5 bases). The CDR3 contains 16 residues. The germline gives CDR1 LGHNA, CDR2 YSLEER. CDR3 coding DNA: TGCGCCAGCAGCCAAGCGGAAGGGGCATCCTACAATGAGCAGCTCTTC. This translates into CASSQAEGASYNEQLF.

This clone was detected a few times. The gene calls are TRBV10-3 and TRBJ2-7; TRBD1 is a possible D gene (6 bases). The CDR3 covers 12 residues. Between the trimmed V and J ends, which lost 10 bases and 0 bases, there was a span of 10 bases. Germline loops: CDR1 ENHRY, CDR2 SYGVKD. CDR3 DNA: TGTGCCACCGGGACACTCTCCTACGAGCAGTACTTC. It is translated as CATGTLSYEQYF.

The chain is built from TRBV5-1 and TRBJ1-2; 7 nucleotides match TRBD1. The germline V gene encodes CDR1 SGHRS and CDR2 YFSETQ. The CDR3 extends over 12 amino acids. J lost 6 bases, V lost 2 bases, and 1 base had no gene match. The CDR3 is CASSFQGDGYTF. CDR3 coding DNA: TGCGCCAGCAGCTTTCAGGGGGATGGCTACACCTTC. Supplemented by reference TRBV5-1 and TRBJ1-2, the full variable domain reads KAGVTQTPRYLIKTRGQQVTLSCSPISGHRSVSWYQQTPGQGLQFLFEYFSETQRNKGNFPGRFSGRQFSNSRSEMNVSTLELGDSALYLCASSFQGDGYTFGSGTRLTVV.

A single count supports this clone. The chain links TRBV18 to TRBJ2-3, with 9 bases fitting TRBD2. From germline, CDR1 is KGHSH and CDR2 LQKENI. The CDR3 length is 15 residues. Trimming at V came to 3 bases and at J to 4 bases, leaving 5 bases not matched to a gene. The CDR3, as DNA: TGTGCCAGCTCACCGTGGCGGGGGGGATCAGATACGCAGTATTTT. Protein: CASSPWRGGSDTQYF.

This chain uses TRBV10-1 with TRBJ2-5, with TRBD1 identical over 9 bases. With 4 bases clipped from V and 5 bases from J, the junction kept 8 bases outside the gene matches. The germline V gene has CDR1 WNHNN and CDR2 SYGVQD (reference sequence). CDR3 length: 15 amino acids. CDR3 bases: TGCGCCAGCAGTGGATACAGGGGGCCCTCGGAGACCCAGTACTTC. Translated: CASSGYRGPSETQYF.

This chain connects TRBV2 to TRBJ1-5; a possible D gene is TRBD1 (5 bases). Germline V gives CDR1 SNHLY, CDR2 FYNNEI. The CDR3 spans 16 residues. V was trimmed by 1 base and J by 7 bases, leaving 17 bases between them. CDR3 loop: CASSEGGRRSWQPQHF. CDR3 sequence (DNA): TGTGCCAGCAGTGAAGGGGGGAGGAGGTCTTGGCAGCCCCAGCATTTT. Variable domain in full (rest from reference TRBV2 and TRBJ1-5): EPEVTQTPSHQVTQMGQEVILRCVPISNHLYFYWYRQILGQKVEFLVSFYNNEISEKSEIFDDQFSVERPDGSNFTLKIRSTKLEDSAMYFCASSEGGRRSWQPQHFGDGTRLSIL.

This clone was found once. The rearrangement links TRBV7-8 to TRBJ2-7, with no clear D. The CDR3 runs 14 residues. V was cut by 3 bases and J by 0 bases, with 9 bases left in between. The germline V gene encodes CDR1 SGHVS and CDR2 FQNEAQ. The CDR3 nucleotides read TGTGCCAGCAGCTTTCCCCGGAGCTCCTACGAGCAGTACTTC. Protein sequence: CASSFPRSSYEQYF. Based on the CDR3 plus reference TRBV7-8 and TRBJ2-7, the full variable domain is GAGVSQSPRYKVAKRGQDVALRCDPISGHVSLFWYQQALGQGPEFLTYFQNEAQLDKSGLPSDRFFAERPEGSVSTLKIQRTQQEDSAVYLCASSFPRSSYEQYFGPGTRLTVT.

This clone is a singleton in its sample. The chain has TRBV12-5 and TRBJ2-7, with 10 bases fitting TRBD1. The CDR3 is made up of 18 amino acids. The germline CDR1 and CDR2 sequences are LGHNT and FRNRAP. The ends lost 4 bases at V and 6 bases at J; junction bases unmatched: 18. The CDR3 region has the DNA TGTGCTAGTGGTTCCAACCGCCCGGGGGACAGGGGTATTCGCGAGCAGTACTTC. Its translation is CASGSNRPGDRGIREQYF. The entire variable domain, with the rest obtained from reference TRBV12-5 and TRBJ2-7, is as follows: DARVTQTPRHKVTEMGQEVTMRCQPILGHNTVFWYRQTMMQGLELLAYFRNRAPLDDSGMPKDRFSAEMPDATLATLKIQPSEPRDSAVYFCASGSNRPGDRGIREQYFGPGTRLTVT.

The genes are TRBV28 and TRBJ1-1, with 9 bases matching TRBD1. Per the germline V gene, CDR1 is MDHEN and CDR2 is SYDVKM. The CDR3 spans 18 residues. Losses at the gene ends were 2 bases for V and 2 bases for J; bases not matched to a gene: 12. The CDR3 loop reads CASSLIRGTGYDNTEAFF. The CDR3 nucleotides are TGTGCCAGCAGTTTAATTCGCGGGACAGGGTACGATAACACTGAAGCTTTCTTT. The whole variable domain, remainder taken from reference TRBV28 and TRBJ1-1, is DVKVTQSSRYLVKRTGEKVFLECVQDMDHENMFWYRQDPGLGLRLIYFSYDVKMKEKGDIPEGYSVSREKKERFSLILESASTNQTSMYLCASSLIRGTGYDNTEAFFGQGTRLTVV.

The gene calls are TRBV1 and TRBJ2-5; the table's D call TRBD1 went unverified against the DNA. TRBV1 corresponds to a pseudogene. The CDR3 consists of 15 residues. CDR3 sequence: CTSSQEGGQKETQYF. DNA for the CDR3: TGCACCAGCAGCCAAGAAGGGGGACAGAAAGAGACCCAGTACTTC.

This chain uses TRBV20-1 with TRBJ2-1; D gene uncertain. The ends were cut back, 3 bases at V and 9 bases at J, with 6 bases in the middle. The CDR3 length is 10 residues. CDR1 is DFQATT, CDR2 SNEGSKA, per germline (reference sequence). The CDR3 loop is CSASPGEQFF. The DNA of the CDR3 is TGCAGTGCTAGCCCGGGTGAGCAGTTCTTC.

The chain links TRBV6-1 to TRBJ1-1, with 8 bases aligning to TRBD1. The CDR3 has 14 amino acids. Per the germline V gene, CDR1 is MNHNS and CDR2 is SASEGT. The V segment lost 6 bases and the J segment 2 bases; nucleotides outside the gene matches: 5. CDR3 residues: CASRGQDSNTEAFF. In DNA, the CDR3 is TGTGCCAGCAGGGGACAGGACTCCAACACTGAAGCTTTCTTT.

The CDR3 reads CASSRPRDTQYF. The DNA of the CDR3 is TGTGCCAGCAGCCGACCCAGGGATACGCAGTATTTT. The chain joins TRBV11-3 to TRBJ2-3, with unresolved D. CDR1 SGHNT and CDR2 YENEEA come from the germline V gene. Trimming took off 5 bases at V and 6 bases at J, with 9 bases between the two ends. The CDR3 spans 12 residues.

This sequence joins TRBV19 and TRBJ2-2, with 7 bases aligning to TRBD2. Germline V gives CDR1 LNHDA, CDR2 SQIVND (reference sequence). J was trimmed by 0 bases and V by 9 bases; bases with no gene match: 13. The CDR3 totals 17 residues. Written as DNA, the CDR3 is TGTGCCAGCAGACCCCAGGCGGGGGACCCGAACACCGGGGAGCTGTTTTTT. The encoded protein is CASRPQAGDPNTGELFF.

The rearrangement links TRBV6-5 to TRBJ1-5; D might be TRBD1 (6 bases). Trimming stripped 5 bases from V and 4 bases from J, with 9 bases between. This CDR3 spans 13 amino acids. Germline assignment: CDR1 MNHEY and CDR2 SVGAGI. This CDR3 reads CASSNRENQPQHF. DNA for the CDR3: TGTGCCAGCAGTAACAGGGAGAATCAGCCCCAGCATTTT.

The rearrangement links TRBV5-5 to TRBJ2-1; 13 bases match TRBD2. CDR1 is SGHKS and CDR2 is YYEKEE in the germline V gene (reference sequence). V lost 4 bases to trimming and J lost 8 bases; unmatched junction nucleotides: 9. The length of the CDR3 is 16 residues. In nucleotides, the CDR3 is TGTGCCAGCAGCCGCCAACTAGCGGGGGGGCAGGATGAGCAGTTCTTC. This codes for CASSRQLAGGQDEQFF. The full variable domain, its missing parts supplied by reference TRBV5-5 and TRBJ2-1, is DAGVTQSPTHLIKTRGQQVTLRCSPISGHKSVSWYQQVLGQGPQFIFQYYEKEERGRGNFPDRFSARQFPNYSSELNVNALLLGDSALYLCASSRQLAGGQDEQFFGPGTRLTVL.

This clone was picked up one time. The J gene is TRBJ2-3, the V gene TRBV5-1; TRBD2 matches 15 bases. V dropped 4 bases and J dropped 4; count of bases not matched to a gene: 4. CDR1 and CDR2 (germline): SGHRS, YFSETQ. The CDR3 has 16 amino acids. CDR3 coding DNA: TGCGCCAGCAGCGCGGGACTAGCGGGAGGCTCAGATACGCAGTATTTT. Translated: CASSAGLAGGSDTQYF.

The chain links TRBV27 to TRBJ1-1; no reliable D call. The germline gives CDR1 MNHEY, CDR2 SMNVEV (reference sequence). V gave up 2 bases and J gave up 1 base, with 11 bases separating them. The length of the CDR3 is 15 residues. This CDR3 is CASSLRGIANTEAFF. In DNA form, the CDR3 reads TGTGCCAGCAGTTTACGCGGGATAGCGAACACTGAAGCTTTCTTT.

V and J are TRBV9 and TRBJ2-5; D may be TRBD1 (6 bases). The germline V and J ends were trimmed by 3 bases and 0 bases, with 12 bases remaining between them. CDR3 length: 15 amino acids. CDR1 is SGDLS and CDR2 is YYNGEE in the germline V gene. Here the CDR3 reads CASSEGQMYQETQYF. For the CDR3, the DNA is TGTGCCAGCAGCGAAGGACAGATGTACCAAGAGACCCAGTACTTC.

The CDR3, as DNA: TGTGCCAGCAGCGCCACCGACAGGGCACTCTATGGCTACACCTTC. Translating it yields CASSATDRALYGYTF. The gene calls are TRBV28 and TRBJ1-2; TRBD1 matches 7 bases. CDR1 is MDHEN, CDR2 SYDVKM, per germline. J gave up 4 bases and V 6 bases, and 11 bases lay outside the gene matches. The CDR3 is made up of 15 amino acids.

The rearrangement links TRBV19 to TRBJ2-1; D is possibly TRBD1 (6 bases). The CDR3 loop spans 13 amino acids. From germline, CDR1 is LNHDA and CDR2 SQIVND (reference sequence). Trimming pared 8 bases from V and 4 bases from J, leaving 12 bases between. CDR3 residues: CASLGTNYNEQFF. The CDR3 coding sequence is TGTGCCAGTCTCGGGACAAATTACAATGAGCAGTTCTTC.

This clone was picked up a small number of times. The chain couples TRBV29-1 to TRBJ2-1, with TRBD2 as a possible D gene (6 bases). Per the germline V gene, CDR1 is SQVTM and CDR2 is ANQGSEA. This CDR3 contains 12 residues. V dropped 4 bases and J dropped 8 bases, with 12 bases sitting between them. CDR3 nucleotide sequence: TGCAGCGTTGGGGTAGGGAGGTATGAGCAGTTCTTC. As protein: CSVGVGRYEQFF.

J is TRBJ1-4 and V is TRBV30; 8 nucleotides match TRBD1. Germline V CDR1 and CDR2: GTSNPN, SVGIG (reference sequence). This CDR3 region has 14 residues. V lost 2 bases, J lost 2 bases, and 1 base stayed unmatched. The CDR3 DNA sequence: TGTGCCTGGAGTCGACAGGGGACTAATGAAAAACTGTTTTTT. It yields the protein CAWSRQGTNEKLFF.

Written as DNA, the CDR3 is TGTGCCAGCAGCCAGACAGGGCAGGGTGAAAAACTGTTTTTT. The encoded protein is CASSQTGQGEKLFF. This chain connects TRBV7-2 to TRBJ1-4; 7 positions match TRBD1. After removal of 5 bases from V and 7 bases from J, the junction contained 7 bases not matched to a gene. The CDR3 loop spans 14 amino acids. Per germline, CDR1 SGHTA and CDR2 FQGNSA.